The T cell receptor (beta chain) under discussion was sequenced for a study of blood T cell repertoires in COVID-19. Libraries were prepared by immunoSEQ multiplex PCR; TCRdb keeps only in-frame clonotypes and omits some of them. The table shows approximately 300,000 clones, with roughly 80% occurring only once. The sample comprised peripheral blood. This receptor was identified in a person between 65 and 79 years old with COVID-19, enrolled during active disease.

CDR3 in DNA: TGTGCCAGTAGTACCACTAGGCCCTCCTACAATGAGCAGTTCTTC. It is translated as CASSTTRPSYNEQFF. The chain joins TRBV19 to TRBJ2-1; tentative D call: TRBD2 (5 bases). Per the germline V gene, CDR1 is LNHDA and CDR2 is SQIVND (reference sequence). V was cut by 4 bases and J by 0 bases, with 10 bases left in between. CDR3 length equals 15 residues.